The 7 T cell receptor beta chains below were found in one sample sequenced in a study of response to subunit inactivated influenza vaccine. TCRdb recomputed calls from the RT-PCR reads with MiXCR, one row per CDR3 protein. The data show 250,000 to 350,000 distinct CDR3 sequences, with roughly 22% seen just once and over 9% held by the top ten. The sequences come from PBMCs from blood, collected less than 22 months after vaccination. The receptors here all came from a man between 50 and 69 years old who received an inactivated influenza vaccine.

This clonotype was detected many times. The chain has TRBV6-1 and TRBJ1-1, with a weak D call TRBD1 (5 bases). The V gene's germline CDR1 is MNHNS and CDR2 SASEGT. CDR3 size: 13 residues. V was cut by 5 bases and J by 4 bases, with 11 bases left in between. In DNA form, the CDR3 reads TGTGCCAGCAGTAGCCGGGGCTCCACTGAAGCTTTCTTT. Its translation is CASSSRGSTEAFF.

As DNA, the CDR3 is TGTGCCAGCAGTGAAGTAGGAGGTGGCACCGGGGAGCTGTTTTTT. Protein sequence: CASSEVGGGTGELFF. This chain joins TRBV6-1 and TRBJ2-2, with D tentatively TRBD2 (5 bases). Trimming took off 1 base at V and 4 bases at J, with 10 bases between the two ends. Germline CDR1 is MNHNS and CDR2 is SASEGT. This CDR3 contains 15 residues.

The J gene is TRBJ1-4, the V gene TRBV7-9; the match to TRBD1 covers 9 bases. The length of the CDR3 is 15 residues. Germline V gives CDR1 SEHNR, CDR2 FQNEAQ (reference sequence). The J segment lost 5 bases and the V segment lost 5 bases, leaving 6 bases of the junction unmatched. The CDR3 DNA follows: TGTGCCAGCAGCGCCGCCGGGACAGGGAATGAAAAACTGTTTTTT. Protein: CASSAAGTGNEKLFF.

The rearrangement links TRBV7-2 to TRBJ1-3; no definite D call. Per germline, CDR1 SGHTA and CDR2 FQGNSA. The germline V and J ends were trimmed by 2 bases and 2 bases, with 10 bases remaining between them. The CDR3 is made up of 15 amino acids. The CDR3 region has the DNA TGTGCCAGCAGCTTAAGGTCATCGCCTGGAAACACCATATATTTT. Its protein product is CASSLRSSPGNTIYF.

This clonotype was observed a handful of times. The chain is built from TRBV6-5 and TRBJ2-6, with D uncertain. The germline V gene encodes CDR1 MNHEY and CDR2 SVGAGI. The CDR3 spans 14 residues. Trimming pared 3 bases from V and 0 bases from J, leaving 3 bases between. CDR3 bases: TGTGCCAGCAGTTATTTCTCTGGGGCCAACGTCCTGACTTTC. Its translation: CASSYFSGANVLTF.

There are a few counts of this clonotype. This sequence joins TRBV6-2 or TRBV6-3 and TRBJ1-1, with 11 positions matching TRBD1. This CDR3 comprises 15 residues. Germline CDR1 is MNHEY and CDR2 is SVGEGT. V shed 2 bases and J 6 bases; nucleotides not matched to a gene: 5. The CDR3 bases are TGTGCCAGCAGTTACCGGGGACAGGGGGTCCCTGAAGCTTTCTTT. Residues: CASSYRGQGVPEAFF.

A few counts support this clonotype. The chain has TRBV12-3 or TRBV12-4 and TRBJ1-6; D not resolved. V was clipped by 4 bases and J by 8 bases, with 9 bases between them. The CDR3 sequence is 13 residues long. The CDR3 nucleotides read TGTGCCAGCAGTTCCCAGGCCTATTCACCCCTCCACTTT. Its translation: CASSSQAYSPLHF.